This entry concerns a single TCR beta chain. Antigen: not known. This entry is derived from a study of T cell responses to AZD1222 COVID-19 vaccine. Points from the study as a whole: In the spike-specific TCR repertoire, nearly half reportedly target unmutated variant regions. White British people made up most donors, females outnumbered males, and clonal diversity was possibly underestimated. Mapped onto spike, vaccine-associated CD4 TCRs spanned it and were dominant at 160-218 and 743-854.

With 2 bases removed from V and 1 base from J, the gap between germline ends came to 9 bases. CDR3 length: 14 residues. Per germline, CDR1 SGHRS and CDR2 YFSETQ. TCRdb's copy holds only in-frame clones and misses some; the assay was immunoSEQ multiplex PCR. This table holds roughly 35,000 clones, 65% to 90% found once. The rearrangement links TRBV5-1 to TRBJ2-5, with D possibly TRBD1 on 6 matching bases. This sequence was found in an adult in good health. Sequenced here: peripheral blood, sampled on day 0 of AZD1222 vaccination. The CDR3: CASSFDRTQETQYF. For the CDR3, the DNA is TGCGCCAGCAGCTTCGACAGGACCCAAGAGACCCAGTACTTC.